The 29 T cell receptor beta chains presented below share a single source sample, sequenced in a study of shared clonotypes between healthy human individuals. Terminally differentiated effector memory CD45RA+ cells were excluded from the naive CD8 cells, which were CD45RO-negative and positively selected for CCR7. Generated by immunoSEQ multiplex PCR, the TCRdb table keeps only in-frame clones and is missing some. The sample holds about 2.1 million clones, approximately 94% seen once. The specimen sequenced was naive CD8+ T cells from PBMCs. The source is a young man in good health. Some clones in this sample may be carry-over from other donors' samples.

The CDR3 protein is CASSSGQGSYEQYF. As DNA, the CDR3 is TGCGCCAGCAGCTCTGGACAGGGGTCGTACGAGCAGTACTTC. The chain links TRBV4-3 to TRBJ2-7, with 9 positions matching TRBD1. After removal of 5 bases from V and 4 bases from J, the junction contained 6 bases not matched to a gene. CDR3 length equals 14 residues. In germline, CDR1 is LGHNA, CDR2 YSLEER.

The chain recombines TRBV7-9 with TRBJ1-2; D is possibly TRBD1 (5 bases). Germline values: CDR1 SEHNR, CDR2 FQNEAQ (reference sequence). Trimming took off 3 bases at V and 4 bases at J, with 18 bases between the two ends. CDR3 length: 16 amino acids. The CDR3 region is CASSLGPGTLRYGYTF. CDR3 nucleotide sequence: TGTGCCAGCAGCTTGGGGCCAGGAACGCTTCGCTATGGCTACACCTTC.

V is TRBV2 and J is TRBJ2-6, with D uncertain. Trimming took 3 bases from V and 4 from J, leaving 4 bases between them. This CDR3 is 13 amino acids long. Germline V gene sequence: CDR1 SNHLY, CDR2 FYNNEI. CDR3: CASSEVGANVLTF. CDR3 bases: TGTGCCAGCAGTGAGGTAGGGGCCAACGTCCTGACTTTC.

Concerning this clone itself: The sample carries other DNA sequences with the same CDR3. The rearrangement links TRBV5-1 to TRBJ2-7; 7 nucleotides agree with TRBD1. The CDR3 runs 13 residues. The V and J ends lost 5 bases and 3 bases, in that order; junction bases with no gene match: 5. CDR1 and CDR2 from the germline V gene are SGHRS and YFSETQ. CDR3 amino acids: CASSLGQYYEQYF. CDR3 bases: TGCGCCAGCAGTCTGGGACAGTACTACGAGCAGTACTTC.

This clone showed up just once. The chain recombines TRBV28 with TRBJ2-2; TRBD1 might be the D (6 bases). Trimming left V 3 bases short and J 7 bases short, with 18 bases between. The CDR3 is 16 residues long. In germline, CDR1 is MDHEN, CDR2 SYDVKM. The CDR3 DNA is TGTGCCAGCAGTTTCTTTCGTCACAGGGTCGGCGGGGAGCTGTTTTTT. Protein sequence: CASSFFRHRVGGELFF.

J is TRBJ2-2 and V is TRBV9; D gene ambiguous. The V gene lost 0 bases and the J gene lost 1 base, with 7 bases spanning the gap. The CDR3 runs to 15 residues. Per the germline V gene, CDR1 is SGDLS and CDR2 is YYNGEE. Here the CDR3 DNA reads TGTGCCAGCAGCGTAGCGAGGCGGAACACCGGGGAGCTGTTTTTT. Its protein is CASSVARRNTGELFF.

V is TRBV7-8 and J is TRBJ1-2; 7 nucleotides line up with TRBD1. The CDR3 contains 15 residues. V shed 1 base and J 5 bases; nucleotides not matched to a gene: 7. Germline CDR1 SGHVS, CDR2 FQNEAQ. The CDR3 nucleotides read TGTGCCAGCAGCTTAGGTGTGACAGGGACTTATGGCTACACCTTC. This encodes CASSLGVTGTYGYTF.

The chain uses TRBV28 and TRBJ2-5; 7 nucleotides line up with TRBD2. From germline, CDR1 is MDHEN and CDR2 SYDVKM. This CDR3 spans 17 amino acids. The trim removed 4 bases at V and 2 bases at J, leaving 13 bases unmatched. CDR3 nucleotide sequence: TGTGCCAGCAGTTGGGATTCCGGGACTAACCCGCAAGAGACCCAGTACTTC. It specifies CASSWDSGTNPQETQYF.

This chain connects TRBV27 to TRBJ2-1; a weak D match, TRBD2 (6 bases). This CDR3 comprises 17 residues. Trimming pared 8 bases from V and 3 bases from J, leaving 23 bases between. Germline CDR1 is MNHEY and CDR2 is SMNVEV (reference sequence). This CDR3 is CASGITGLLGGYNEQFF. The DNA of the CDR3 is TGTGCCAGCGGAATAACGGGACTCCTGGGGGGCTACAATGAGCAGTTCTTC.

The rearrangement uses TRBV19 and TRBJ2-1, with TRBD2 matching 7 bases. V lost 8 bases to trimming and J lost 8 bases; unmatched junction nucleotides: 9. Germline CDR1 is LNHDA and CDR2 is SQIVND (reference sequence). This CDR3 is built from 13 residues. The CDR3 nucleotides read TGTGCCAGTGGGGGGAGGGTTTTGGATGAGCAGTTCTTC. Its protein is CASGGRVLDEQFF.

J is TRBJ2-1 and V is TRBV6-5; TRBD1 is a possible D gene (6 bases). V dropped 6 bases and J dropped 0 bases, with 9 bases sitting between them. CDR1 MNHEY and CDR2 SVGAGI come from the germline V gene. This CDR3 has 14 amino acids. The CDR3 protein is CASSPDSSYNEQFF. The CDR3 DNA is TGTGCCAGCAGCCCGGACAGCTCCTACAATGAGCAGTTCTTC.

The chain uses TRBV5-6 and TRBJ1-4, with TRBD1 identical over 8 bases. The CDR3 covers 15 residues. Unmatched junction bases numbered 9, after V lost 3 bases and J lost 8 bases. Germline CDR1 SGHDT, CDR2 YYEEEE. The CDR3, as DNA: TGTGCCAGCAGCTGGTCGACAGGGGTTGGAGAAAAACTGTTTTTT. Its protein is CASSWSTGVGEKLFF.

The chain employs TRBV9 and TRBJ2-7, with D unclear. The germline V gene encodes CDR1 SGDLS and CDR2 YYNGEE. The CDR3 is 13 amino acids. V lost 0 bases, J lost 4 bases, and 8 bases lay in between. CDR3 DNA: TGTGCCAGCAGCGTAGCAGTGGATTACGAGCAGTACTTC. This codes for CASSVAVDYEQYF.

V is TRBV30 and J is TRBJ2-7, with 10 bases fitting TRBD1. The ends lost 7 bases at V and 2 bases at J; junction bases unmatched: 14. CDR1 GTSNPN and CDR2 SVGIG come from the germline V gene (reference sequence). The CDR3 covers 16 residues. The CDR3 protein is CASTGYRTGGTYEQYF. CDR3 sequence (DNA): TGTGCCTCGACAGGCTACAGGACAGGGGGGACCTACGAGCAGTACTTC. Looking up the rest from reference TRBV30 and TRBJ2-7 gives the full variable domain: SQTIHQWPATLVQPVGSPLSLECTVEGTSNPNLYWYRQAAGRGLQLLFYSVGIGQISSEVPQNLSASRPQDRQFILSSKKLLLSDSGFYLCASTGYRTGGTYEQYFGPGTRLTVT.

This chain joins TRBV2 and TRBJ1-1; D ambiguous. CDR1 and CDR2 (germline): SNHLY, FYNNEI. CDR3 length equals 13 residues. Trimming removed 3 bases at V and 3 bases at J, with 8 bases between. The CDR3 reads CASSEARYTEAFF. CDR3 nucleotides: TGTGCCAGCAGTGAGGCCCGATACACTGAAGCTTTCTTT.

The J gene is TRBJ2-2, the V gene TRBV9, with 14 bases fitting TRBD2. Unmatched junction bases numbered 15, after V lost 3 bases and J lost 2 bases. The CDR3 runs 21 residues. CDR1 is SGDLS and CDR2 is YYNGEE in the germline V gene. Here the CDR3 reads CASSESVGRTSGRSNTGELFF. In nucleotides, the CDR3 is TGTGCCAGCAGCGAGTCGGTCGGTAGGACTAGCGGGAGGTCTAACACCGGGGAGCTGTTTTTT. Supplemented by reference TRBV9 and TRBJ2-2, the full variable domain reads DSGVTQTPKHLITATGQRVTLRCSPRSGDLSVYWYQQSLDQGLQFLIQYYNGEERAKGNILERFSAQQFPDLHSELNLSSLELGDSALYFCASSESVGRTSGRSNTGELFFGEGSRLTVL.

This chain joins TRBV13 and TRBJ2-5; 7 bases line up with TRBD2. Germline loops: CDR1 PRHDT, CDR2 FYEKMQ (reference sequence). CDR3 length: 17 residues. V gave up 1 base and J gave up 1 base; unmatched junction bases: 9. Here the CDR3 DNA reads TGTGCCAGCAGCTTAGACGGTCTAGCGGAGGTCCAAGAGACCCAGTACTTC. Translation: CASSLDGLAEVQETQYF.

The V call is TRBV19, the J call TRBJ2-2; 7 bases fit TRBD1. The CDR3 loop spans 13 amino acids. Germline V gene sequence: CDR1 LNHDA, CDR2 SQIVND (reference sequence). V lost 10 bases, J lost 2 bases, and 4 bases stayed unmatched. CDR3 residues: CATRQGNTGELFF. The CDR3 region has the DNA TGTGCCACCCGACAGGGAAACACCGGGGAGCTGTTTTTT. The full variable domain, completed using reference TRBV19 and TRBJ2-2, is DGGITQSPKYLFRKEGQNVTLSCEQNLNHDAMYWYRQDPGQGLRLIYYSQIVNDFQKGDIAEGYSVSREKKESFPLTVTSAQKNPTAFYLCATRQGNTGELFFGEGSRLTVL.

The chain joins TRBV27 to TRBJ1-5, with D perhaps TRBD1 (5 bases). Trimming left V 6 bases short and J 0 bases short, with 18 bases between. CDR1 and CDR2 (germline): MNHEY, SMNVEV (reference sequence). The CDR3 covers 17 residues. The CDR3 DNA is TGTGCCAGCAGGAAGGCCTTCACAGGTTATAGCAATCAGCCCCAGCATTTT. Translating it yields CASRKAFTGYSNQPQHF.

The CDR3 DNA reads TGTGCCAGCAGTGAAGCGAGGGCTAGCGGGTTTTCGAACACCGGGGAGCTGTTTTTT. Translation: CASSEARASGFSNTGELFF. The chain is built from TRBV2 and TRBJ2-2; 8 bases are a match to TRBD2. This CDR3 is 19 amino acids long. Germline V gene data show CDR1 as SNHLY and CDR2 as FYNNEI. V dropped 0 bases and J dropped 0; count of bases not matched to a gene: 9.

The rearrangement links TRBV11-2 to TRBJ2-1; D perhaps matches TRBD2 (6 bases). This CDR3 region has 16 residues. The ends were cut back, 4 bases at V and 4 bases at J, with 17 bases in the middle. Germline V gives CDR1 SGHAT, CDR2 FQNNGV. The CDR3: CASSSYIASVYNEQFF. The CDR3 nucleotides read TGTGCCAGCAGCTCTTACATCGCTAGCGTTTACAATGAGCAGTTCTTC.

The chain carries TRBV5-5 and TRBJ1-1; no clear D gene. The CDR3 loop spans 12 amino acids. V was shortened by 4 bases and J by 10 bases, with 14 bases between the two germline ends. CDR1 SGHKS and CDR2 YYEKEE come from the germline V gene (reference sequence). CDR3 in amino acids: CASSPNKVGAFF. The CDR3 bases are TGTGCCAGCAGCCCAAATAAGGTGGGAGCTTTCTTT.

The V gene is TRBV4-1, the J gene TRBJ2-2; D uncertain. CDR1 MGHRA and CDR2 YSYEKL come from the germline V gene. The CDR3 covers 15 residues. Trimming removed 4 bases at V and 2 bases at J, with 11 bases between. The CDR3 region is CASSRETRNTGELFF. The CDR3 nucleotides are TGCGCCAGCAGCCGCGAGACCAGAAACACCGGGGAGCTGTTTTTT.

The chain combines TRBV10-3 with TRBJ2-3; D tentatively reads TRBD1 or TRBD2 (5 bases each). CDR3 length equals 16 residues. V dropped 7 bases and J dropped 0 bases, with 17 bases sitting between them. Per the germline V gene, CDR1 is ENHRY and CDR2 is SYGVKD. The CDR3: CAINTGTSTSTDTQYF. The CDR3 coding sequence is TGTGCCATCAATACCGGGACGTCCACTAGCACAGATACGCAGTATTTT.

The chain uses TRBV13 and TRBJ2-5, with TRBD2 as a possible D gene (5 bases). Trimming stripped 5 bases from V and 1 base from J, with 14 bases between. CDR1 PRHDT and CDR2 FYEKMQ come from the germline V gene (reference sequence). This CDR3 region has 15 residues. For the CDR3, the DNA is TGTGCCAGCAGCCCCCGGGGAGCGCGCCAAGAGACCCAGTACTTC. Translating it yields CASSPRGARQETQYF.

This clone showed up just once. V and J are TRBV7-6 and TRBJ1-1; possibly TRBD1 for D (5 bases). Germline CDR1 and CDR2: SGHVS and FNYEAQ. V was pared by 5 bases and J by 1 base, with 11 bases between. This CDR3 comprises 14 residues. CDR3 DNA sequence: TGTGCCAGCAGCCCCCGGGGGGGGAACACTGAAGCTTTCTTT. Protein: CASSPRGGNTEAFF. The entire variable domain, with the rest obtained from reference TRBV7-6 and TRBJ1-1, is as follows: GAGVSQSPRYKVTKRGQDVALRCDPISGHVSLYWYRQALGQGPEFLTYFNYEAQQDKSGLPNDRFSAERPEGSISTLTIQRTEQRDSAMYRCASSPRGGNTEAFFGQGTRLTVV.

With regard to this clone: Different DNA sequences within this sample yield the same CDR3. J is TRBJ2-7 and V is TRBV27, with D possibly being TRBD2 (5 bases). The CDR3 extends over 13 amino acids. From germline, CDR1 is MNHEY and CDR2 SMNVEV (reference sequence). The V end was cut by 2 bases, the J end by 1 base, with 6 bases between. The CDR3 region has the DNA TGTGCCAGCAGTTTAACTAGTTCCTACGAGCAGTACTTC. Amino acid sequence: CASSLTSSYEQYF.

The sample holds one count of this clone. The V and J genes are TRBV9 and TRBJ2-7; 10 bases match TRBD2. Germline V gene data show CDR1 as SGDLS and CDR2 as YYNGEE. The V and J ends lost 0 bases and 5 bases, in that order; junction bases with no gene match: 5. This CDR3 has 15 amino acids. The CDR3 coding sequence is TGTGCCAGCAGCGTAGCAGCAGCGGGAGGGGACGAGCAGTACTTC. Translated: CASSVAAAGGDEQYF.

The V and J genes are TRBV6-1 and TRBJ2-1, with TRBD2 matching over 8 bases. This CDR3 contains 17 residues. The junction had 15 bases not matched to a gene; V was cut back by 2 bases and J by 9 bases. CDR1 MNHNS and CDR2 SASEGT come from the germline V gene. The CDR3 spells CASSEKQRERSLFEQFF. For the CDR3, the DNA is TGTGCCAGCAGTGAAAAACAGCGGGAGAGATCATTGTTTGAGCAGTTCTTC.